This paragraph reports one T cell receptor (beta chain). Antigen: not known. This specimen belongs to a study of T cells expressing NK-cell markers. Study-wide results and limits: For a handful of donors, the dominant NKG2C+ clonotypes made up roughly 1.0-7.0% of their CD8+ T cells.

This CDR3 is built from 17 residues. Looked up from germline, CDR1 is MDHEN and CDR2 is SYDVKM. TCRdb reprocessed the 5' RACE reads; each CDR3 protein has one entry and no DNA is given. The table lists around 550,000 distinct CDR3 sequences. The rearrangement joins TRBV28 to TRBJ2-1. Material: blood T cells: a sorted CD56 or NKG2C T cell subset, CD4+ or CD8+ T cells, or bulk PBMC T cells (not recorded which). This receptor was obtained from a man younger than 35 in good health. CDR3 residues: CASSLLGRRLSYNEQFF. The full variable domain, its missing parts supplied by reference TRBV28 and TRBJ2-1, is DVKVTQSSRYLVKRTGEKVFLECVQDMDHENMFWYRQDPGLGLRLIYFSYDVKMKEKGDIPEGYSVSREKKERFSLILESASTNQTSMYLCASSLLGRRLSYNEQFFGPGTRLTVL.